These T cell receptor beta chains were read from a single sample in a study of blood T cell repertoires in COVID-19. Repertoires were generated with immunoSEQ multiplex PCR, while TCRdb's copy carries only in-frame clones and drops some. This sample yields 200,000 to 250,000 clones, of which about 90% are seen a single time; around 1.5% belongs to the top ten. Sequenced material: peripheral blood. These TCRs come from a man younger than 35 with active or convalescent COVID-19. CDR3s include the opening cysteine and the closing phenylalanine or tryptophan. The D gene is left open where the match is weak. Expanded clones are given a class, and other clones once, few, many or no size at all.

CDR3nt: TGTGCCAGCAGCCGGCCGGGACAGCGGACTGAAGCTTTCTTT
CDR3aa: CASSRPGQRTEAFF
d_gene: TRBD1
abundance: .
v_gene: TRBV5-5
j_gene: TRBJ1-1

CDR3nt: TGCAGTGCTAGTGTAACTAGCGGGAGGAACCACGAGCAGTACTTC
CDR3aa: CSASVTSGRNHEQYF
d_gene: TRBD2
abundance: .
v_gene: TRBV20-1
j_gene: TRBJ2-7

CDR3nt: TGTGCCAGCAGTGACCCGGCCAAGCGCCCTGGGGATACGCAGTATTTT
CDR3aa: CASSDPAKRPGDTQYF
d_gene: .
abundance: .
v_gene: TRBV27
j_gene: TRBJ2-3

CDR3nt: TGTGCCACCAGCAGATCCCGACAGACAGGGTACTATGGCTACACCTTC
CDR3aa: CATSRSRQTGYYGYTF
d_gene: TRBD1
abundance: .
v_gene: TRBV15
j_gene: TRBJ1-2

CDR3nt: TGTGCCAGCAGTGTTCAGGGGCTCCTCCCCTCTGGGGCCAACGTCCTGACTTTC
CDR3aa: CASSVQGLLPSGANVLTF
d_gene: .
abundance: .
v_gene: TRBV2
j_gene: TRBJ2-6

CDR3nt: TGTGCCAGCAACCCAGGGAACACCGGGGAGCTGTTTTTT
CDR3aa: CASNPGNTGELFF
d_gene: .
abundance: .
v_gene: TRBV7-9
j_gene: TRBJ2-2

CDR3nt: TGTGCCAGCGCCCGGACCGGAGGGTCCTACGAGCAGTACTTC
CDR3aa: CASARTGGSYEQYF
d_gene: .
abundance: .
v_gene: TRBV2
j_gene: TRBJ2-7

CDR3nt: TGTGCCAGCAGTGAGGGCAGCTACGAGCAGTACTTC
CDR3aa: CASSEGSYEQYF
d_gene: .
abundance: .
v_gene: TRBV2
j_gene: TRBJ2-7

CDR3nt: TGTGCCAGCAGGACAGCTAGCGGGTCTCGCACAGATACGCAGTATTTT
CDR3aa: CASRTASGSRTDTQYF
d_gene: TRBD2
abundance: .
v_gene: TRBV28
j_gene: TRBJ2-3

CDR3nt: TGTGCCAGCAGTGCCAACCGGGGGGGCTACACCTTC
CDR3aa: CASSANRGGYTF
d_gene: .
abundance: .
v_gene: TRBV12-3/TRBV12-4
j_gene: TRBJ1-2

CDR3nt: TGTGCCAGCAGCTTAGAAGAGGACACTGAAGCTTTCTTT
CDR3aa: CASSLEEDTEAFF
d_gene: .
abundance: .
v_gene: TRBV7-2
j_gene: TRBJ1-1

CDR3nt: TGTGCCAGCAATGCTCTGCGTTATGGCTACACCTTC
CDR3aa: CASNALRYGYTF
d_gene: .
abundance: once
v_gene: TRBV2
j_gene: TRBJ1-2

CDR3nt: TGTGCCAGCAGCTTCCCGTATGCTAGCGGGAGAGTGTCAGATACGCAGTATTTT
CDR3aa: CASSFPYASGRVSDTQYF
d_gene: TRBD2
abundance: .
v_gene: TRBV5-4
j_gene: TRBJ2-3

CDR3nt: TGTGCCAGCAGCCAAAACAGGGTCGGAACCGGGGAGCTGTTTTTT
CDR3aa: CASSQNRVGTGELFF
d_gene: .
abundance: .
v_gene: TRBV14
j_gene: TRBJ2-2

CDR3nt: TGCAGCGGAACAAACACAGATACGCAGTATTTT
CDR3aa: CSGTNTDTQYF
d_gene: .
abundance: .
v_gene: TRBV29-1
j_gene: TRBJ2-3